This T cell receptor beta chain was recovered during a study of CD8+ T cells in alopecia areata. Notes on the study in general: Scalp lesions, especially in alopecia totalis/universalis, had higher clonality than normal scalp.

Extracted RNA was reverse transcribed, and the resulting cDNA served as sequencing template. The data were produced by immunoSEQ multiplex PCR, yet TCRdb's version contains in-frame clones alone and is incomplete. This sample has 100,000 to 150,000 clones, with under 40% found just once. This clone was seen a few times. Its target is not known. This CDR3 comprises 11 residues. Trimming removed 2 bases at V and 6 bases at J, with 6 bases between. V gene TRBV5-7 combines with J gene TRBJ2-7; D gene uncertain. TRBV5-7 is flagged as an ORF with uncertain function. Sequenced: CD4+ T cells sorted from blood. The sequence was obtained from a human donor with alopecia areata. The DNA for the CDR3 is TGTGCCAGCAGCTTTCATCGCGAGCAGTACTTC. It encodes CASSFHREQYF.